Below are 23 T cell receptor beta chains sequenced from a single sample in a study of B cell selection in AIRE deficiency. Method: immunoSEQ multiplex PCR; TCRdb's copy keeps in-frame clones and lacks some. The sample carries roughly 1,800 clones, 80% to 85% recorded once. Sorted regulatory T cells were CD4-positive, CD25-high and CD127-low or negative. Sequenced sample: CD4+CD25+ Tregs sorted from PBMCs. Source of these receptors: a human donor in good health.

This rearrangement joins TRBV28 to TRBJ2-1; 8 bases fit TRBD1. With 3 bases clipped from V and 15 bases from J, the junction kept 7 bases outside the gene matches. This CDR3 comprises 12 residues. Per germline, CDR1 MDHEN and CDR2 SYDVKM. The CDR3, as DNA: TGTGCCAGCAGTTTGGGCAGGGGGCAGGGGTTCTTC. It is translated as CASSLGRGQGFF.

This rearrangement joins TRBV19 to TRBJ2-2, with 8 bases identical to TRBD2. V gave up 3 bases and J gave up 5 bases; unmatched junction bases: 14. The CDR3 is 18 residues long. Germline V lookup: CDR1 LNHDA, CDR2 SQIVND (reference sequence). The CDR3 bases are TGTGCCAGTAGTATCGAAAGGGGAGCGGGGGTTATAACCGGGGAGCTGTTTTTT. Protein sequence: CASSIERGAGVITGELFF.

The genes are TRBV7-9 and TRBJ1-2, with D perhaps TRBD1 (6 bases). The germline CDR1 and CDR2 sequences are SEHNR and FQNEAQ (reference sequence). The ends were cut back, 0 bases at V and 8 bases at J, with 13 bases in the middle. The CDR3 totals 14 residues. The CDR3 reads CASSLAHREEGYTF. CDR3 DNA sequence: TGTGCCAGCAGCTTAGCCCACAGGGAGGAAGGCTACACCTTC.

This clone was seen more than once but under ten times. The chain employs TRBV18 and TRBJ1-1; D uncertain. The CDR3 has 15 amino acids. V was cut by 1 base and J by 1 base, with 10 bases left in between. CDR1 and CDR2 from the germline V gene are KGHSH and LQKENI. CDR3 sequence reads: CASSPLQAPNTEAFF. CDR3 bases: TGTGCCAGCTCACCACTGCAGGCACCGAACACTGAAGCTTTCTTT.

The DNA for the CDR3 is TGCGCCAGCAGCTTGCAGGTTACAGAGACCCAGTACTTC. Its protein is CASSLQVTETQYF. The rearrangement uses TRBV5-1 and TRBJ2-5; D unclear. The CDR3 has 13 residues. Germline V gene data show CDR1 as SGHRS and CDR2 as YFSETQ. V shed 1 base and J shed 4 bases, with 8 bases lying between them.

The J gene is TRBJ2-1, the V gene TRBV10-2, with 7 bases that match TRBD2. V shed 2 bases and J 7 bases; nucleotides not matched to a gene: 26. Per germline, CDR1 WSHSY and CDR2 SAAADI. CDR3 length equals 21 residues. The CDR3 nucleotides read TGCGCCAGCAGTGAGCGCTGGACCGCGGGAGTTTCATTACGGGGCGGGAATGAGCAGTTCTTC. This codes for CASSERWTAGVSLRGGNEQFF.

This clone was seen once. The chain uses TRBV7-9 and TRBJ2-7, with D possibly matching TRBD2 (6 bases). The CDR3 length is 15 residues. V was trimmed by 4 bases and J by 6 bases, leaving 19 bases between them. The germline CDR1 and CDR2 sequences are SEHNR and FQNEAQ (reference sequence). This chain's CDR3 is CASSSNGRLVSEQYF. The CDR3 DNA follows: TGTGCCAGCAGCTCAAATGGGCGACTAGTCTCCGAGCAGTACTTC.

This clone was observed a single time. The chain joins TRBV25-1 to TRBJ1-1; D might be TRBD1 (6 bases). The germline V gene has CDR1 MGHDK and CDR2 SYGVNS. This CDR3 has 15 amino acids. V was trimmed by 4 bases and J by 1 base, leaving 13 bases between them. This CDR3 reads CASSGRDMRNTEAFF. CDR3 nucleotides: TGTGCCAGCAGTGGACGGGACATGAGGAACACTGAAGCTTTCTTT.

V and J are TRBV14 and TRBJ2-3; 8 bases align to TRBD2. CDR3 size: 17 residues. Germline loops: CDR1 SGHDN, CDR2 FVKESK. The V segment lost 4 bases and the J segment 1 base; nucleotides outside the gene matches: 10. CDR3 loop: CASSRREGGLRTDTQYF. The DNA for the CDR3 is TGTGCCAGCAGCCGCCGGGAGGGGGGCTTGCGCACAGATACGCAGTATTTT.

This sequence joins TRBV27 and TRBJ1-2; 7 nucleotides line up with TRBD1. CDR1 MNHEY and CDR2 SMNVEV come from the germline V gene (reference sequence). This CDR3 has 13 residues. V shed 6 bases, J shed 7 bases, and the junction held 8 bases outside the gene matches. This CDR3 is CASRATGERGYTF. Written as DNA, the CDR3 is TGTGCCAGCAGGGCAACAGGGGAACGTGGCTACACCTTC.

V and J are TRBV6-5 and TRBJ2-7; weak D call: TRBD2 (7 bases). The CDR3 runs 14 residues. Germline V gene data show CDR1 as MNHEY and CDR2 as SVGAGI. Deletions cut 6 bases from V and 6 bases from J, with 18 bases between. The CDR3: CASRPRGASSEQYF. The CDR3, as DNA: TGTGCCAGCAGGCCACGGGGGGCGAGTTCCGAGCAGTACTTC.

This rearrangement joins TRBV19 to TRBJ2-1; 8 nucleotides agree with TRBD2. Germline V lookup: CDR1 LNHDA, CDR2 SQIVND (reference sequence). The J segment lost 4 bases and the V segment lost 6 bases, leaving 2 bases of the junction unmatched. The CDR3 has 13 residues. This chain's CDR3 is CASRPSGYNEQFF. DNA of the CDR3: TGTGCCAGTAGGCCTAGCGGGTACAATGAGCAGTTCTTC.

This chain links TRBV5-6 with TRBJ1-6, with D unresolved. The CDR3 runs to 17 residues. Trimming removed 0 bases from V and 0 bases from J, with 10 bases in between. Looked up from germline, CDR1 is SGHDT and CDR2 is YYEEEE. CDR3 nucleotide sequence: TGTGCCAGCAGCTTGGAGATGGTCAGCTCCTATAATTCACCCCTCCACTTT. It is translated as CASSLEMVSSYNSPLHF.

This chain connects TRBV4-1 to TRBJ2-7; 8 positions match TRBD1. The CDR3 extends over 16 amino acids. Germline CDR1 MGHRA, CDR2 YSYEKL. V gave up 0 bases and J gave up 2 bases; unmatched junction bases: 6. This CDR3 reads CASSQDPQGAAYEQYF. CDR3 in DNA: TGCGCCAGCAGCCAAGATCCCCAGGGGGCAGCCTACGAGCAGTACTTC.

This chain connects TRBV19 to TRBJ1-5; possible D gene TRBD1, 5 bases. Deletions cut 5 bases from V and 2 bases from J, with 19 bases between. CDR1 LNHDA and CDR2 SQIVND come from the germline V gene (reference sequence). The CDR3 runs 17 residues. DNA for the CDR3: TGTGCCAGTAGTTCTACCAGGGCACCGCGGGGCAATCAGCCCCAGCATTTT. Translating gives CASSSTRAPRGNQPQHF.

The chain employs TRBV28 and TRBJ2-7; possibly TRBD2 for D (5 bases). The CDR3 runs to 14 residues. Trimming pared 3 bases from V and 7 bases from J, leaving 16 bases between. Germline CDR1 is MDHEN and CDR2 is SYDVKM. Here the CDR3 reads CASSLDFLEKEQYF. In DNA form, the CDR3 reads TGTGCCAGCAGTTTGGACTTCCTTGAGAAGGAGCAGTACTTC.

The chain employs TRBV11-2 and TRBJ2-1; D tentatively fits TRBD1 or TRBD2 (5 bases each). The CDR3 has 14 residues. The V and J ends lost 5 bases and 6 bases respectively, with 14 bases between them. CDR1 is SGHAT, CDR2 FQNNGV, per germline. The CDR3 here is CASSPGPNSNEQFF. CDR3 nucleotides: TGTGCCAGCAGCCCGGGACCTAACTCCAATGAGCAGTTCTTC.

The V call is TRBV14, the J call TRBJ2-1; D is perhaps TRBD1 (7 bases). CDR3 length: 13 amino acids. Germline V gene data show CDR1 as SGHDN and CDR2 as FVKESK. V lost 10 bases to trimming and J lost 7 bases, with 17 bases between them. CDR3 DNA: TGTGCCACCTCCCAGGGGGGATATAATGAGCAGTTCTTC. Protein sequence: CATSQGGYNEQFF.

V is TRBV18 and J is TRBJ1-5; D possibly corresponds to TRBD1 (6 bases). V shed 2 bases and J shed 4 bases, with 18 bases lying between them. CDR1 is KGHSH and CDR2 is LQKENI in the germline V gene. The CDR3 runs to 17 residues. The CDR3 bases are TGTGCCAGCTCACCAATCCAGGACAGTATATCGAATCAGCCCCAGCATTTT. It codes for CASSPIQDSISNQPQHF.

This chain connects TRBV7-8 to TRBJ2-2; 12 bases fit TRBD2. The V gene end was trimmed by 4 bases and the J gene end by 6 bases; junction bases not matched to a gene: 12. The CDR3 totals 18 residues. Germline lookup yields CDR1 SGHVS and CDR2 FQNEAQ. The CDR3, as DNA: TGTGCCAGCAGCTCGGGACTAGCGGGCCGCGCGAGGGCCGGGGAGCTGTTTTTT. Translation: CASSSGLAGRARAGELFF.

This chain uses TRBV7-3 with TRBJ2-1; 8 bases line up with TRBD2. The J segment lost 5 bases and the V segment lost 6 bases, leaving 3 bases of the junction unmatched. This CDR3 is 13 amino acids long. Germline V lookup: CDR1 SGHTA, CDR2 FQGTGA. The CDR3 spells CASSRGLDNEQFF. The CDR3 nucleotides are TGTGCCAGCAGTAGGGGACTAGACAATGAGCAGTTCTTC.

This clone showed up just a few times. This rearrangement joins TRBV5-6 to TRBJ2-1, with D possibly being TRBD1 (6 bases). Per the germline V gene, CDR1 is SGHDT and CDR2 is YYEEEE. Trimming took off 9 bases at V and 6 bases at J, with 13 bases between the two ends. The CDR3 loop spans 12 amino acids. The CDR3 loop reads CATRTASNEQFF. In nucleotides, the CDR3 is TGTGCCACCAGGACAGCCTCCAATGAGCAGTTCTTC.

The CDR3: CASSLGARGTDTQYF. The CDR3 region has the DNA TGTGCCAGCAGCTTAGGGGCCAGGGGCACAGATACGCAGTATTTT. V is TRBV7-9 and J is TRBJ2-3; perhaps TRBD1 as D (5 bases). The CDR3 is made up of 15 amino acids. CDR1 SEHNR and CDR2 FQNEAQ come from the germline V gene (reference sequence). V gave up 1 base and J gave up 1 base, with 9 bases separating them.